Reported below is one T cell receptor (beta chain). No antigen is known for it. Researchers divided each subset's genomic DNA evenly across several immunoSEQ plates. Only in-frame clones appear in the TCRdb table, and some are missing; sequencing was by immunoSEQ multiplex PCR. This sample has 650,000 to 800,000 clones, with roughly 72% found just once. The data were obtained in a study of shared clonotypes between healthy human individuals. Study results and caveats: In general, naive subsets displayed greater estimated richness than memory subsets did. Read depth was anticipated to influence clonotype sharing among donors. Some clonotypes were shared by all four sorted-subset donors, while others were not shared. The non-shared ones had lower generation probabilities than the shared ones.

The sample consisted of memory CD4+ T cells sorted from blood. Specified subset: CD45RA-negative fraction. The TCR originated in a woman in her twenties or thirties in good health.

CDR3 sequence: CASKENSGFYGYTF. The CDR3 bases are TGTGCCAGCAAGGAGAATAGTGGATTCTATGGCTACACCTTC. This rearrangement joins TRBV2 to TRBJ1-2; D gene uncertain. Trimming stripped 7 bases from V and 4 bases from J, with 16 bases between. Germline V gene sequence: CDR1 SNHLY, CDR2 FYNNEI. The CDR3 consists of 14 residues.